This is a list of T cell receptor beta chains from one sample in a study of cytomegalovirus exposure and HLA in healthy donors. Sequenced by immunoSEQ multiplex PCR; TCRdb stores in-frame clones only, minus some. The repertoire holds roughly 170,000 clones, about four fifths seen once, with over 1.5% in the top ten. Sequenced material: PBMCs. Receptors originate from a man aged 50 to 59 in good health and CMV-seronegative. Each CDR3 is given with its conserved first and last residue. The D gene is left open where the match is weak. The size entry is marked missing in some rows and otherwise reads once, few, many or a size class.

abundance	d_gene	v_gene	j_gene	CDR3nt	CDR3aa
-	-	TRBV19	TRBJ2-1	TGTGCCAGTAGGGCTCACCAGGGCTACAATGAGCAGTTCTTC	CASRAHQGYNEQFF
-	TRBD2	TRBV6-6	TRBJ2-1	TGTGCCAGCAGTCCAGCGGGAGGCTCCTACAATGAGCAGTTCTTC	CASSPAGGSYNEQFF
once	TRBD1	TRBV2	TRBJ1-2	TGTGCCAGCAGTTTACAGGGGGCGCGGGGCTACACCTTC	CASSLQGARGYTF
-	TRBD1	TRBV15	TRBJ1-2	TGTGCCACCAGCAGCAGGGGGCCCTATGGCTACACCTTC	CATSSRGPYGYTF
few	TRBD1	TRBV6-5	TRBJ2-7	TGTGCCAGCAGTTCTCCGGGACAGAAGGAATACGAGCAGTACTTC	CASSSPGQKEYEQYF
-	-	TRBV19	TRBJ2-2	TGTGCCAGTAGTATCAGGACCGGGGAGCTGTTTTTT	CASSIRTGELFF
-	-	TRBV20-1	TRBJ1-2	TGCAGTGCCTCCTATGGCTACACCTTC	CSASYGYTF
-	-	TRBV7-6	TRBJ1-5	TGTGCCAGCAGCTTGACAGATCTTGGTCAGCCCCAGCATTTT	CASSLTDLGQPQHF
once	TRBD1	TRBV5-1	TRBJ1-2	TGCGCCAGCAGCTTGGGGCAGGGGGGCGGTGGCTACACCTTC	CASSLGQGGGGYTF
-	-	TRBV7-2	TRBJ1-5	TGTGCCAGCAGCTTAGTGCAGAATAGCAATCAGCCCCAGCATTTT	CASSLVQNSNQPQHF
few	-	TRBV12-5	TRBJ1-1	TGTGCTAGTGGTTTGGAACTAGGGGAAGCTTTCTTT	CASGLELGEAFF
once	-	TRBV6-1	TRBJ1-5	TGTGCCAGCATAGTACAGGATAGCAATCAGCCCCAGCATTTT	CASIVQDSNQPQHF
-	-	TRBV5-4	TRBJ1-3	TGTGCCAGCAAGATGGGCTCGTCTGGAAACACCATATATTTT	CASKMGSSGNTIYF
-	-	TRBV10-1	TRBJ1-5	TGCGCCAGCAGCTTCGGAGATAGCCCCCCAAGACTACCAAATCAGCCCCAGCATTTT	CASSFGDSPPRLPNQPQHF
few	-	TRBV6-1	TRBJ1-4	TGTGCCAGCAGTGAAGAAGGTGGGGGGGGAAGGGAAAAACTGTTTTTT	CASSEEGGGGREKLFF
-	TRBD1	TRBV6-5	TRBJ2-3	TGTGCCAGCAGCCTCGGGACCAGGGGGCCGGATACGCAGTATTTT	CASSLGTRGPDTQYF
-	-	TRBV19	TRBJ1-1	TGTGCCAGTAGTATAGGCGAGGGACATCCTCGCACTGAAGCTTTCTTT	CASSIGEGHPRTEAFF
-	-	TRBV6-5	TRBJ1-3	TGTGCCAGCAGTTACTCGGCATCGTCCTCTGGAAACACCATATATTTT	CASSYSASSSGNTIYF
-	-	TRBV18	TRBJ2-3	TGTGCCAGCTCACCAATCTCCCCGGGGAGAGTCACAGATACGCAGTATTTT	CASSPISPGRVTDTQYF
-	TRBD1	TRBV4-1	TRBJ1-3	TGCGCCAGCAGCCAAGGTGACAGGGGGCTCGCTGGAAACACCATATATTTT	CASSQGDRGLAGNTIYF
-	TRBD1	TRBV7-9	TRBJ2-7	TGTGCCAGCAGCCCTGGGACAGGGGTGTACGAGCAGTACTTC	CASSPGTGVYEQYF
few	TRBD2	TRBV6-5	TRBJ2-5	TGTGCCAGCAGTTACATGTCTAGCGGGAGGGAGACCCAGTACTTC	CASSYMSSGRETQYF
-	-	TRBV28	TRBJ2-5	TGTGCCAGCAGTTTCCCAGGGGTTGGACAAGAGACCCAGTACTTC	CASSFPGVGQETQYF
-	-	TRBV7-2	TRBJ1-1	TGTGCCAGCAGCTTAGGGCCCTCGAACACTGAAGCTTTCTTT	CASSLGPSNTEAFF
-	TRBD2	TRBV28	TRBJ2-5	TGTGCCAGCAGTTCCGGACTAGCCCGGCGGGAGCAGTACTTC	CASSSGLARREQYF
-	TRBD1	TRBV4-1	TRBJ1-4	TGCGCCAGCAGCGGGTCACAGGGGGAGGCGGCCACTAATGAAAAACTGTTTTTT	CASSGSQGEAATNEKLFF
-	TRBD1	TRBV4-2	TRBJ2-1	TGTGCCAGCAGCCAATTTCTCGGGACAGGTGGATCCACGAGGGTTAATGAGCAGTTCTTC	CASSQFLGTGGSTRVNEQFF
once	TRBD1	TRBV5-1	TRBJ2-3	TGCGCCAGCAGCACCGGACAGGGTATTATGGATACGCAGTATTTT	CASSTGQGIMDTQYF
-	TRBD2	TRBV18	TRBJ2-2	TGTGCCAGCTCACCTACTTTAGCGGGGGGCGCCTCTGGCACCGGGGAGCTGTTTTTT	CASSPTLAGGASGTGELFF
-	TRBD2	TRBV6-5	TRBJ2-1	TGTGCCAGCCGGGCGGGAGCAGGGAATGAGCAGTTCTTC	CASRAGAGNEQFF
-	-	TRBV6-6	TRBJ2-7	TGTGCCAGCAGTTACTCAGACAGCTCCTACGAGCAGTACTTC	CASSYSDSSYEQYF
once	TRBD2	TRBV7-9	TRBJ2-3	TGTTCCAGCAGCTTACAGGGACTAGCGGGAGCAGATACGCAGTATTTT	CSSSLQGLAGADTQYF
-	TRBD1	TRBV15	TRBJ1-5	TGTGCCACCAGCAGAGTAATAACCGGGACAGGGGGTCAGCCCCAGCATTTT	CATSRVITGTGGQPQHF
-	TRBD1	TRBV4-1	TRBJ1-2	TGCGCCAGCAGCCAAGAAGCACAGGGGAACTATGGCTACACCTTC	CASSQEAQGNYGYTF
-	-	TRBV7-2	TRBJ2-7	TGTGCCAGCAGCCTCAAGACAGGCTCCTACGAGCAGTACTTC	CASSLKTGSYEQYF
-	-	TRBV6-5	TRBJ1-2	TGTGCCAGCAGCCGTGGATTCGGGAGCTATGGCTACACCTTC	CASSRGFGSYGYTF
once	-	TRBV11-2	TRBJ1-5	TGTGCCAGCAGCTTAGGACAGCAAAAGTCTCAGCCCCAGCATTTT	CASSLGQQKSQPQHF
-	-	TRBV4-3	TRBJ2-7	TGCGCCAGCAGCCAAGAGCTTAGCGGTGCGTACGAGCAGTACTTC	CASSQELSGAYEQYF
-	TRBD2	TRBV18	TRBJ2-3	TGTGCCAGCTCACCGCCGCCTAGCGGGACAGATACGCAGTATTTT	CASSPPPSGTDTQYF
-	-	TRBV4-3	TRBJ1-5	TGCGCCAGCAGCCAAGATACGGCAGGGCGCAATCAGCCCCAGCATTTT	CASSQDTAGRNQPQHF
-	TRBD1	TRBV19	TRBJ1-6	TGTGCCAGTAGACCGGGACAGGGGGTTTCACCCCTCCACTTT	CASRPGQGVSPLHF
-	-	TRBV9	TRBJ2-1	TGTGCCAGCAGCGTAGGCGGGTATGCCTACAATGAGCAGTTCTTC	CASSVGGYAYNEQFF
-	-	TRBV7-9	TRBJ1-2	TGTGCCAGCATGGGGGGAGCCGGCTACACCTTC	CASMGGAGYTF
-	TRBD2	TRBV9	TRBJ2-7	TGTGCCAGCAGCCCCCGACTAGCGGGGGGCTCCCCATTCGAGCAGTACTTC	CASSPRLAGGSPFEQYF
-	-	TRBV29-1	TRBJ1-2	TGCAGCGCTCCCTCCCGTGGCTACACCTTC	CSAPSRGYTF
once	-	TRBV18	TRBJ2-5	TGTGCCAGCTCATCGAGCGAGAGACAGGGAGGTTTTATAGAGACCCAGTACTTC	CASSSSERQGGFIETQYF
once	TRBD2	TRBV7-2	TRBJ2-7	TGTGCCAGCAGCGGGGGACTAGCAGGCGAGCAGTACTTC	CASSGGLAGEQYF
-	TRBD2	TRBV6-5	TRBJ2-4	TGTGCCAGCGGCATCTCTAGCGGGATAAACATTCAGTACTTC	CASGISSGINIQYF